The 2 T cell receptor beta chains in this list originate from one sample, sequenced in a study of T cell repertoires in cytomegalovirus infection (dated by TCRdb to between 2018 and 2021). This sample's treatment or condition label indicates: in vitro stimulation with specific CMV peptide epitopes to enrich CMV-specific T cells. Sequenced on an Illumina HiSeq 1500. Through fastp at Q25 and MiXCR, TCRdb rebuilt clones from the public reads, retaining in-frame beta chains. Under each unique CDR3 protein, matching rows form one entry showing the most common genes and DNA. Counted in this sample were about 700,000 distinct CDR3 sequences; 30% to 40% of them appeared once. The ten largest make up approximately 18% of the sample. Antigens for these TCRs are unknown. Sequenced material: cultured PBMCs, taken from culture after CMV antigen stimulation. These receptors were obtained from a human donor in good health (CMV status not recorded). Some clones in this sample may be carry-over from other donors' samples.

The chain uses TRBV6-6 and TRBJ1-4, with a weak D call TRBD1 (6 bases). Germline CDR1 MNHNY, CDR2 SVGAGI (reference sequence). CDR3 length: 13 residues. V dropped 8 bases and J dropped 4 bases, with 11 bases sitting between them. CDR3 sequence reads: CASSGADNEKLFF. For the CDR3, the DNA is TGTGCCAGCTCGGGGGCCGATAATGAAAAACTGTTTTTT.

This clonotype came up a few times. The chain recombines TRBV7-8 with TRBJ2-3; no clear D. CDR3 size: 15 residues. The V end lost 4 bases, the J end lost 7 bases, and 18 bases lay between the germline ends. In germline, CDR1 is SGHVS, CDR2 FQNEAQ. The CDR3 sequence: CASSSSPGHYYTQYF. CDR3 nucleotides: TGTGCCAGCAGCTCCTCACCGGGCCATTACTATACGCAGTATTTT.